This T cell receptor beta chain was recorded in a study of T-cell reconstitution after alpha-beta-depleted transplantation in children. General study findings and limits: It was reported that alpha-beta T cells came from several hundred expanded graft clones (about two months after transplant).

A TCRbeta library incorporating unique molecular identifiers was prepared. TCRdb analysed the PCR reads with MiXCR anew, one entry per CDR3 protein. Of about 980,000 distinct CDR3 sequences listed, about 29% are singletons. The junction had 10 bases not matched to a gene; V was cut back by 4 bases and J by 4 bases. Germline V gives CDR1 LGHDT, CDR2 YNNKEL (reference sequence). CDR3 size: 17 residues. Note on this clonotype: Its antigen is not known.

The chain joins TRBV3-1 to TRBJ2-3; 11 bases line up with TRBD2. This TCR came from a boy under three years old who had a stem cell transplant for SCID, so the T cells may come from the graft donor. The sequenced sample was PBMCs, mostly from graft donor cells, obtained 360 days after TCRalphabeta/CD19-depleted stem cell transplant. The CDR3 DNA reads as TGTGCCAGCAGCCGCCGACTAGCGGGGATCAATGCAGATACGCAGTATTTT. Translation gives CASSRRLAGINADTQYF.